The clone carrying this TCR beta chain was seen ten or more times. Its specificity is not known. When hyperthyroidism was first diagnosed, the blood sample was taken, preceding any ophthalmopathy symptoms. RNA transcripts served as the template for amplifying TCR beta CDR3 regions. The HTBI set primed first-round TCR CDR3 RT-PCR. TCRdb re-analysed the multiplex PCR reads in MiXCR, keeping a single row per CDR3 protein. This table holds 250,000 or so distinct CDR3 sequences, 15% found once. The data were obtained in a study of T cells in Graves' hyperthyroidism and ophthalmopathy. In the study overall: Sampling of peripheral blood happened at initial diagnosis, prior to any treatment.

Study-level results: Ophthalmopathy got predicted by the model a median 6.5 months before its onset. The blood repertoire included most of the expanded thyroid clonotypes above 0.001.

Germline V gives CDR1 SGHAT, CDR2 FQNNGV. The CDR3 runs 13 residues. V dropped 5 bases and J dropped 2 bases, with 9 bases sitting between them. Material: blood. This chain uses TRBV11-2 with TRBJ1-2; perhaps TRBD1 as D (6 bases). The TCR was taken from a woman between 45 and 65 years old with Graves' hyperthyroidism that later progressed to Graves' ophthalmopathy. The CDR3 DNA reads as TGTGCCAGCAGCCGCGGACAGAACTATGGCTACACCTTC. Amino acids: CASSRGQNYGYTF.